What follows is one TCR beta chain and its context. Profiling relied on immunoSEQ multiplex PCR, and the TCRdb table lists in-frame clones only, not all of them. This table has approximately 2,000,000 clones, roughly 92% appearing once. Germline V gene sequence: CDR1 SSHAT, CDR2 FNYEAQ (reference sequence). Deletions cut 5 bases from V and 9 bases from J, with 12 bases between. This CDR3 contains 12 residues. This entry is derived from a study of shared clonotypes between healthy human individuals. What was sequenced was naive CD4+ T cells from PBMCs. Subset meaning: CD45RA+ positively selected. The V call is TRBV7-7, the J call TRBJ2-3; no clear D gene. This receptor was taken from a man between 18 and 29 years old in good health. Some clones in this sample may be carry-over from other donors' samples. This CDR3 is CASSPSRGTQYF. The CDR3, as DNA: TGTGCCAGCAGCCCGAGTCGAGGCACGCAGTATTTT. The whole variable domain, remainder taken from reference TRBV7-7 and TRBJ2-3, is GAGVSQSPRYKVTKRGQDVTLRCDPISSHATLYWYQQALGQGPEFLTYFNYEAQPDKSGLPSDRFSAERPEGSISTLTIQRTEQRDSAMYRCASSPSRGTQYFGPGTRLTVL.